One and the same sample provided the 28 T cell receptor beta chains below, sequenced in a study of beta chain features in type 1 diabetes. Sequenced material consisted of expressed TCRB transcripts (all of the isolated RNA was reverse transcribed). Profiled with immunoSEQ multiplex PCR; TCRdb holds only in-frame clones, not every one. The table includes 860,000 or so clones, about a sixth detected once. Material: naive CD4+ T cells from blood. These receptors all stem from a woman between 18 and 29 years old in good health.

This clone appeared a few times. This chain connects TRBV28 to TRBJ1-2, with TRBD1 identical over 9 bases. This CDR3 spans 15 amino acids. Germline V gives CDR1 MDHEN, CDR2 SYDVKM. Unmatched junction bases numbered 3, after V lost 2 bases and J lost 2 bases. CDR3 residues: CASSLLGTGNYGYTF. As DNA, the CDR3 is TGTGCCAGCAGTTTACTTGGGACAGGGAACTATGGCTACACCTTC.

V gene TRBV28 combines with J gene TRBJ2-1, with TRBD2 identical over 8 bases. The CDR3 has 14 amino acids. CDR1 and CDR2 (germline): MDHEN, SYDVKM. The J segment lost 3 bases and the V segment lost 7 bases, leaving 5 bases of the junction unmatched. The CDR3, as DNA: TGTGCCAGCACCGGGGGGGCCGGCTACAATGAGCAGTTCTTC. Protein product: CASTGGAGYNEQFF.

This clone was detected only a few times. Other DNA sequences within the sample encode an identical CDR3. The V gene is TRBV6-1, the J gene TRBJ2-1, with D maybe TRBD2 (6 bases). Between the trimmed V and J ends, which lost 6 bases and 1 base, there was a span of 7 bases. The CDR3 is 13 residues long. Germline-derived CDR1 and CDR2 are MNHNS and SASEGT. The CDR3 spells CASRRDSYNEQFF. In DNA, the CDR3 is TGTGCCAGCAGGCGGGATTCCTACAATGAGCAGTTCTTC.

This sequence joins TRBV28 and TRBJ1-5; 9 bases align to TRBD1. The CDR3 covers 14 residues. The ends lost 6 bases at V and 9 bases at J; junction bases unmatched: 9. Per the germline V gene, CDR1 is MDHEN and CDR2 is SYDVKM. DNA of the CDR3: TGTGCCAGCAGGATACAGGGGGCCCAGGGGCCCCAGCATTTT. It specifies CASRIQGAQGPQHF.

V is TRBV5-1 and J is TRBJ2-1; TRBD1 matches 7 bases. With V trimmed by 4 bases and J by 2 bases, 6 bases remained unmatched. Germline CDR1 is SGHRS and CDR2 is YFSETQ. The CDR3 has 15 residues. CDR3: CASSPGGQTYNEQFF. In DNA form, the CDR3 reads TGCGCCAGCAGCCCAGGGGGACAGACCTACAATGAGCAGTTCTTC.

This clone was counted only a few times. The genes are TRBV5-6 and TRBJ2-1, with D perhaps matching TRBD1 or TRBD2 (6 bases each). Germline V gives CDR1 SGHDT, CDR2 YYEEEE. Trimming took off 0 bases at V and 0 bases at J, with 13 bases between the two ends. This CDR3 has 17 residues. CDR3: CASSLDRGTISYNEQFF. The DNA for the CDR3 is TGTGCCAGCAGCTTGGATCGCGGGACAATCTCCTACAATGAGCAGTTCTTC. Drawing the rest from reference TRBV5-6 and TRBJ2-1, the complete variable domain is DAGVTQSPTHLIKTRGQQVTLRCSPKSGHDTVSWYQQALGQGPQFIFQYYEEEERQRGNFPDRFSGHQFPNYSSELNVNALLLGDSALYLCASSLDRGTISYNEQFFGPGTRLTVL.

Only a few counts were recorded for this clone. The chain couples TRBV7-9 to TRBJ2-2; D is unresolved. The V and J ends lost 0 bases and 3 bases respectively, with 8 bases between them. CDR3 length: 15 amino acids. CDR1 and CDR2 from the germline V gene are SEHNR and FQNEAQ (reference sequence). CDR3 protein: CASSLAEKYTGELFF. As DNA, the CDR3 is TGTGCCAGCAGCTTAGCGGAGAAATACACCGGGGAGCTGTTTTTT.

V usage is TRBV5-1 and J usage is TRBJ1-2, with unresolved D. Germline CDR1 is SGHRS and CDR2 is YFSETQ. This CDR3 comprises 17 residues. V lost 0 bases and J lost 0, with 15 bases in between. The CDR3 is CASSLGMRDKANYGYTF. In DNA form, the CDR3 reads TGCGCCAGCAGCTTGGGGATGAGGGATAAAGCTAACTATGGCTACACCTTC. Supplemented by reference TRBV5-1 and TRBJ1-2, the full variable domain reads KAGVTQTPRYLIKTRGQQVTLSCSPISGHRSVSWYQQTPGQGLQFLFEYFSETQRNKGNFPGRFSGRQFSNSRSEMNVSTLELGDSALYLCASSLGMRDKANYGYTFGSGTRLTVV.

The chain couples TRBV23-1 to TRBJ2-2, with a possible D match to TRBD2 (5 bases). TRBV23-1 has ORF status, its function being uncertain. Trimming left V 0 bases short and J 5 bases short, with 22 bases between. This CDR3 region has 19 residues. The CDR3 DNA follows: TGCGCCAGCAGTCAATCCTACCCTGGTAGTCCACCGGGGACCGGGGAGCTGTTTTTT. Its protein is CASSQSYPGSPPGTGELFF.

The table lists this clone with a few counts. The chain combines TRBV28 with TRBJ1-5; TRBD1 might be the D (6 bases). Germline V gene sequence: CDR1 MDHEN, CDR2 SYDVKM. V lost 6 bases to trimming and J lost 4 bases, with 13 bases between them. This CDR3 region has 14 residues. CDR3 nucleotides: TGTGCCAGCAGATCACAGGGCCCAAATCAGCCCCAGCATTTT. As protein: CASRSQGPNQPQHF.

The J gene is TRBJ2-1, the V gene TRBV7-3; 12 bases map to TRBD2. With 2 bases clipped from V and 9 bases from J, the junction kept 5 bases outside the gene matches. Per the germline V gene, CDR1 is SGHTA and CDR2 is FQGTGA. There are 15 residues in the CDR3. CDR3 nucleotide sequence: TGTGCCAGCAGCTTAGGACTAGCGGGGCTAAGTGAGCAGTTCTTC. Encoded protein: CASSLGLAGLSEQFF.

V gene TRBV5-1 combines with J gene TRBJ1-1; 7 bases are shared with TRBD1. The CDR3 has 14 amino acids. Germline V gene sequence: CDR1 SGHRS, CDR2 YFSETQ. Trimming cost V 4 bases and J 1 base; bases outside gene matches: 4. The CDR3 DNA follows: TGCGCCAGCAGCGCGGGACAGCAGAACACTGAAGCTTTCTTT. Translating it yields CASSAGQQNTEAFF.

This clone was detected a few times. The rearrangement joins TRBV5-6 to TRBJ2-7; D may be TRBD1 (7 bases). The CDR3 has 14 amino acids. V lost 1 base and J 3 bases, leaving 11 bases between the germline ends. CDR1 and CDR2 (germline): SGHDT, YYEEEE. CDR3 sequence reads: CASSLRQGGYEQYF. The CDR3 DNA sequence: TGTGCCAGCAGCTTGAGACAGGGAGGCTACGAGCAGTACTTC. The full variable domain, rest sourced from reference TRBV5-6 and TRBJ2-7, is DAGVTQSPTHLIKTRGQQVTLRCSPKSGHDTVSWYQQALGQGPQFIFQYYEEEERQRGNFPDRFSGHQFPNYSSELNVNALLLGDSALYLCASSLRQGGYEQYFGPGTRLTVT.

The chain couples TRBV7-2 to TRBJ2-7, with TRBD2 matching 7 bases. This CDR3 spans 14 amino acids. The germline gives CDR1 SGHTA, CDR2 FQGNSA. J was trimmed by 2 bases and V by 3 bases; bases with no gene match: 4. The CDR3 is CASSFSGTAYEQYF. CDR3 nucleotide sequence: TGTGCCAGCAGCTTCAGCGGGACGGCCTACGAGCAGTACTTC.

The J gene is TRBJ2-2, the V gene TRBV10-3; D gene uncertain. CDR3 length equals 11 residues. Germline V gives CDR1 ENHRY, CDR2 SYGVKD. Trimming removed 7 bases from V and 4 bases from J, with 4 bases in between. The CDR3 here is CAIKGTGELFF. The CDR3 DNA reads as TGTGCCATCAAAGGCACCGGGGAGCTGTTTTTT.

The chain couples TRBV11-2 to TRBJ1-4, with unresolved D. Germline V gene data show CDR1 as SGHAT and CDR2 as FQNNGV. The CDR3 totals 14 residues. Trimming took 5 bases from V and 12 from J, leaving 19 bases between them. The CDR3 region is CASSRGQLSGELFF. In nucleotides, the CDR3 is TGTGCCAGCAGCCGGGGTCAGCTATCGGGTGAACTGTTTTTT.

This clone has just a few counts. The chain has TRBV2 and TRBJ1-2; D might be TRBD1 (6 bases). The CDR3 covers 16 residues. Trimming left V 5 bases short and J 5 bases short, with 21 bases between. Germline V gene data show CDR1 as SNHLY and CDR2 as FYNNEI. CDR3 nucleotide sequence: TGTGCCAGCAGTCAGTCCGGTGGTTCGGGGGCGTATGGCTACACCTTC. Translated, it gives CASSQSGGSGAYGYTF.

The table lists this clone with a few counts. The gene calls are TRBV21-1 and TRBJ2-7; the table's TRBD2 call for D was not verified on the DNA. TRBV21-1 is a pseudogene. This CDR3 comprises 14 residues. The CDR3 DNA reads as TGTGCCAGCAGCTCCAGGACTAGCAGCTACGAGCAGTACTTC. As protein: CASSSRTSSYEQYF.

The chain is built from TRBV6-1 and TRBJ2-5; 9 bases map to TRBD2. The CDR3 consists of 18 residues. The junction had 18 bases not matched to a gene; V was cut back by 3 bases and J by 7 bases. CDR1 MNHNS and CDR2 SASEGT come from the germline V gene. The DNA of the CDR3 is TGTGCCAGCAGTGACCGAACGCGGCGGGAGGGCCTGCCGGGGACCCAGTACTTC. Amino acid sequence: CASSDRTRREGLPGTQYF.

V usage is TRBV7-9 and J usage is TRBJ1-4; tentatively, D is TRBD1 (5 bases). The CDR3 is made up of 14 amino acids. V dropped 6 bases and J dropped 8 bases, with 16 bases sitting between them. The V gene's germline CDR1 is SEHNR and CDR2 FQNEAQ (reference sequence). Written as DNA, the CDR3 is TGTGCCAGCAGTCCTACCGGGACGAGAGAAAAACTGTTTTTT. This sequence encodes CASSPTGTREKLFF.

This clone was seen only a few times. The chain joins TRBV27 to TRBJ2-3, with D tentatively TRBD2 (6 bases). CDR3 length: 15 residues. Trimming removed 6 bases from V and 0 bases from J, with 13 bases in between. Germline CDR1 and CDR2: MNHEY and SMNVEV (reference sequence). CDR3 amino acids: CASRPRGGSTDTQYF. CDR3 sequence (DNA): TGTGCCAGCAGGCCCAGAGGAGGGAGCACAGATACGCAGTATTTT.

This clone has only a few counts. Distinct nucleotide sequences in the sample also encode this CDR3. The chain combines TRBV7-2 with TRBJ2-3, with no clear D. The V and J ends lost 3 bases and 0 bases respectively, with 4 bases between them. Germline V gene data show CDR1 as SGHTA and CDR2 as FQGNSA. This CDR3 is built from 13 residues. The CDR3, as DNA: TGTGCCAGCAGCTTGTGGAGCACAGATACGCAGTATTTT. As protein: CASSLWSTDTQYF.

The chain recombines TRBV5-4 with TRBJ2-5; no reliable D call. Trimming stripped 2 bases from V and 2 bases from J, with 10 bases between. The CDR3 consists of 14 residues. CDR1 SGHNT and CDR2 YYREEE come from the germline V gene (reference sequence). The CDR3 sequence is CASSFTARQETQYF. CDR3 nucleotide sequence: TGTGCCAGCAGCTTCACGGCAAGACAAGAGACCCAGTACTTC.

The chain couples TRBV6-5 to TRBJ1-1, with 9 bases identical to TRBD1. The germline CDR1 and CDR2 sequences are MNHEY and SVGAGI. With 7 bases clipped from V and 4 bases from J, the junction kept 4 bases outside the gene matches. This CDR3 is built from 13 residues. The CDR3 DNA is TGTGCCAGCAAACAGGGGGCGTCCACTGAAGCTTTCTTT. It codes for CASKQGASTEAFF.

The chain has TRBV7-9 and TRBJ2-1; D remains unclear. Germline V gene data show CDR1 as SEHNR and CDR2 as FQNEAQ (reference sequence). This CDR3 is 14 amino acids long. Trimming stripped 1 base from V and 6 bases from J, with 10 bases between. The CDR3, as DNA: TGTGCCAGCAGCTTAGATACTGCGGCCAATGAGCAGTTCTTC. Amino acid sequence: CASSLDTAANEQFF.

The gene calls are TRBV2 and TRBJ1-1; weak D call: TRBD1 (5 bases). The CDR3 has 12 residues. Per the germline V gene, CDR1 is SNHLY and CDR2 is FYNNEI. V gave up 5 bases and J gave up 11 bases, with 15 bases separating them. The CDR3 sequence is CASSLSTVAAFF. The CDR3 nucleotides read TGTGCCAGCAGTTTATCGACAGTCGCCGCTTTCTTT.

CDR3 in DNA: TGTGCCAGCAGCTTAAGCGGTGGGGTCGAAAAACTGTTTTTT. The encoded protein is CASSLSGGVEKLFF. This chain links TRBV7-2 with TRBJ1-4; D gene uncertain. Trimming cost V 2 bases and J 8 bases, with 12 bases left between them. Germline lookup yields CDR1 SGHTA and CDR2 FQGNSA. This CDR3 is 14 amino acids long.

In this sample, this clone turned up a few times. The gene calls are TRBV5-1 and TRBJ2-1; 15 bases line up with TRBD2. The CDR3 totals 16 residues. Germline-derived CDR1 and CDR2 are SGHRS and YFSETQ. With 4 bases clipped from V and 13 bases from J, the junction kept 12 bases outside the gene matches. CDR3 coding DNA: TGCGCCAGCAGCCAGACTTTCCGGACTAGCGGGAGGGACCAGTTCTTC. Translating gives CASSQTFRTSGRDQFF.